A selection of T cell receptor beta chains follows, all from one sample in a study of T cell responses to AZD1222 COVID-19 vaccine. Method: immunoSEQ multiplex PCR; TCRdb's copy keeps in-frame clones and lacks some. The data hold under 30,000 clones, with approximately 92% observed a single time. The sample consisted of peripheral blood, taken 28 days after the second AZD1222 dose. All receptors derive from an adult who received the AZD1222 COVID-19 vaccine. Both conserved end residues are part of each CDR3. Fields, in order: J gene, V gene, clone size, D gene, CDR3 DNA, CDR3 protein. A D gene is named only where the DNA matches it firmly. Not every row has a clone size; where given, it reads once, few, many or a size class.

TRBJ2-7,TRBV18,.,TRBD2,TGTGCCAGCTCACCAGGACTAGCGGGAACCTACGAGCAGTACTTC,CASSPGLAGTYEQYF
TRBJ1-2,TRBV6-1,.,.,TGTGCCAGCAGTGAAGGGGCCGGATTCTATGGCTACACCTTC,CASSEGAGFYGYTF
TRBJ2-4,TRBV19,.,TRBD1,TGTGCCAGTAGTATTAGACGGACAGGGGGATACATTCAGTACTTC,CASSIRRTGGYIQYF
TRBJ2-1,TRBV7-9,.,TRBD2,TGTGCCAGCAGCCCTAGGACTAGCGGTTTTTCCGTAAATGAGCAGTTCTTC,CASSPRTSGFSVNEQFF
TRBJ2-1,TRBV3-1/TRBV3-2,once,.,TGTGCCAGCAGCCGCGGGACAGACAACAATGAGCAGTTCTTC,CASSRGTDNNEQFF
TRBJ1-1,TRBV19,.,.,TGTGCCAGTAGTGGGAGGGAGGCTTTCTTT,CASSGREAFF
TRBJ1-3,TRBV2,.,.,TGTGCCAGCAGTGAGGCCGAGAGCTCTGGAAACACCATATATTTT,CASSEAESSGNTIYF
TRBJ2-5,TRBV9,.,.,TGTGCCAGCAGCGTATCCGTTCTAGGCCACCAAGAGACCCAGTACTTC,CASSVSVLGHQETQYF
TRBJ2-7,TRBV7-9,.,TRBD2,TGTGCCAGCAGCTTCCGACTAGCGGGTTTCTACGAGCAGTACTTC,CASSFRLAGFYEQYF
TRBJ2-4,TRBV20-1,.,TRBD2,TGCAGTGCTAGTTTAGCGGGAGTCTTCCTAGCCAAAAACATTCAGTACTTC,CSASLAGVFLAKNIQYF
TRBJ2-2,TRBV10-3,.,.,TGTGCCATCACCCCCCGTCAAACAAGGGGGATCGGCACCGGGGAGCTGTTTTTT,CAITPRQTRGIGTGELFF
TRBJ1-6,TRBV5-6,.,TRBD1,TGTGCCAGCAGCTTTACAGGGGTCAATTCACCCCTCCACTTT,CASSFTGVNSPLHF
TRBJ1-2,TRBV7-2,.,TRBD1,TGTGCCAGCAGCTTAGAGGCCGGGACAGGGCATGGCTACACCTTC,CASSLEAGTGHGYTF
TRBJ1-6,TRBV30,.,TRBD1,TGTGCCTGGAGTGTAAGGGGACAGGGATCTTCACCCCTCCACTTT,CAWSVRGQGSSPLHF
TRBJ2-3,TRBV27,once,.,TGTGCCAGCAGCCAGCACAGAGATACGCAGTATTTT,CASSQHRDTQYF
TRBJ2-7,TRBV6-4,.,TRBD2,TGTGCCAGCAGTGTGAGTGAGCGGGAGGTGGCCTATATCTACGAGCAGTACTTC,CASSVSEREVAYIYEQYF
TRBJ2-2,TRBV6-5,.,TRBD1,TGTGCCAGCAGTTACCCGGACAGGGGGCCCGGGGAGCTGTTTTTT,CASSYPDRGPGELFF
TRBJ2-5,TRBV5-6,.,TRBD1,TGTGCCAGCAGCTTGGGGGGGACAGGGGACCAAGAGACCCAGTACTTC,CASSLGGTGDQETQYF
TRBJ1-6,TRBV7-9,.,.,TGTGCCAGCAGCTTAGGGACAGTAGGAAATTCACCCCTCCACTTT,CASSLGTVGNSPLHF
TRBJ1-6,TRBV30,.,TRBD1,TGTGCCTGCCGGACAGGGGGATCACCCCTCCACTTT,CACRTGGSPLHF
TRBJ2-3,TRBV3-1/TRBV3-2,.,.,TGTGCCAGCAGCCATGGTCCCCCAGCGTTGGGAGATACGCAGTATTTT,CASSHGPPALGDTQYF
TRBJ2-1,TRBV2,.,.,TGTGCCAGCAGTGTAGTATCGTACAATGAGCAGTTCTTC,CASSVVSYNEQFF
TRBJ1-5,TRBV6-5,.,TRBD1,TGTGCCAGCAGTTTACCACAGGGGCGCAATCAGCCCCAGCATTTT,CASSLPQGRNQPQHF
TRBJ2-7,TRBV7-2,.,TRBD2,TGTGCCAGCAGCTTAGTAGCGGGGATCTCCTACGAGCAGTACTTC,CASSLVAGISYEQYF
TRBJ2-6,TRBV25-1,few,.,TGTGCCAGCAGAGACAGCTCTGGGGCCAACGTCCTGACTTTC,CASRDSSGANVLTF
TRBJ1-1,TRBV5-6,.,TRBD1,TGTGCCAGCAGCCCGGGACAGGGAGCGGGCACTGAAGCTTTCTTT,CASSPGQGAGTEAFF
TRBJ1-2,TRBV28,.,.,TGTGCCAGCAGAGAGGGAGGCTACACCTTC,CASREGGYTF
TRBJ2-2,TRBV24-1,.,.,TGTGCCACCGAGGTGACGGCCACCGGGGAGCTGTTTTTT,CATEVTATGELFF
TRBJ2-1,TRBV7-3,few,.,TGTGCCAGCAGCCCTAGCCGGATAACTAACAATGAGCAGTTCTTC,CASSPSRITNNEQFF
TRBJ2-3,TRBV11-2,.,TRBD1,TGTGCCAGCAGCAGGAAACAGGGGATTGGCGCAGATACGCAGTATTTT,CASSRKQGIGADTQYF
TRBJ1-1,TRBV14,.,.,TGTGCCAGCAGCCAACGAGTGGGGTCGGACACTCAAGCTTTCTTT,CASSQRVGSDTQAFF
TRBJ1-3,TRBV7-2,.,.,TGTGCCAGCAGCTTAGAGCGGACGTGGAGCTCTGGAAACACCATATATTTT,CASSLERTWSSGNTIYF
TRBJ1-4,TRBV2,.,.,TGTGCCAGCAGTTCAACAGGGTCAACTAATGAAAAACTGTTTTTT,CASSSTGSTNEKLFF
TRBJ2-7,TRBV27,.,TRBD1,TGTGCCAGCAGTCCTTCCGGGACAGGAAACGAGCAGTACTTC,CASSPSGTGNEQYF
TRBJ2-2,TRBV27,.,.,TGTGCCAGCAGTTTAGGGGGGTTGATCACCGGGGAGCTGTTTTTT,CASSLGGLITGELFF
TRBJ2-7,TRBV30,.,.,TGTGCCTGGAGTGTACTGGCAGAAGAGCAGTACTTC,CAWSVLAEEQYF
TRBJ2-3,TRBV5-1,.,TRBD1,TGCGCCAGCAGCTTCGGACAGGGATTCACAGATACGCAGTATTTT,CASSFGQGFTDTQYF